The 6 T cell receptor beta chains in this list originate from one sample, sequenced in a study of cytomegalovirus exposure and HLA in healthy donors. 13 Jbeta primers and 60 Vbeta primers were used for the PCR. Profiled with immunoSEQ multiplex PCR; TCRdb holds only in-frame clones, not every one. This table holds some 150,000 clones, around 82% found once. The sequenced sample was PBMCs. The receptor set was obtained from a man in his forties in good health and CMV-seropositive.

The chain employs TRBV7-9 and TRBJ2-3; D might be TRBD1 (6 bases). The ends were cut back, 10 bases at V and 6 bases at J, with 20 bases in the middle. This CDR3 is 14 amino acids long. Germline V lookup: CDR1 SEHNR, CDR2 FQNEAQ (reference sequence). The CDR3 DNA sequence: TGTGCCATACCGACGGGGACACTAAGGGATACGCAGTATTTT. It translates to CAIPTGTLRDTQYF.

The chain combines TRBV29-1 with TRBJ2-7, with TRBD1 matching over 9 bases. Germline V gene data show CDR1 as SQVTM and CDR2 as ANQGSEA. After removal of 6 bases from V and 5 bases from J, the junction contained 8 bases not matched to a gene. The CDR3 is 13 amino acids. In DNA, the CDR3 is TGCAGCGTCGTATGGACAGGGGCCAACGAGCAGTACTTC. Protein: CSVVWTGANEQYF.

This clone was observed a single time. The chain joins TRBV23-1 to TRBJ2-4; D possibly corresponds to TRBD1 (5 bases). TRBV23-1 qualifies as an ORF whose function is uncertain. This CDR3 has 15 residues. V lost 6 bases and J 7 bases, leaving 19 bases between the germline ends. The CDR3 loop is CASSPPEWGLNIQYF. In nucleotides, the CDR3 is TGCGCCAGCAGCCCTCCAGAATGGGGCTTGAACATTCAGTACTTC.

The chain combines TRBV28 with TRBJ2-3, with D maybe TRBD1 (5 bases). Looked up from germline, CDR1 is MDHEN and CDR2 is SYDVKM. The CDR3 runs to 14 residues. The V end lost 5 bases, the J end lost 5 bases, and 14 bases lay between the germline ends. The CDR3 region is CASSLRALIDTQYF. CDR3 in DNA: TGTGCCAGCAGTCTCAGGGCCTTGATAGATACGCAGTATTTT.

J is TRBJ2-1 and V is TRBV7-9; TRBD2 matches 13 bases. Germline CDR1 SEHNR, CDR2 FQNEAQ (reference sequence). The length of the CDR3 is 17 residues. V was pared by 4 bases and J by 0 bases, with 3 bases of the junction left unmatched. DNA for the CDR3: TGTGCCAGCAGCTCAGGGACTAGCGGGGCCTCCTACAATGAGCAGTTCTTC. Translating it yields CASSSGTSGASYNEQFF. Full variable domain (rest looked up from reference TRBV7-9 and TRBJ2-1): DTGVSQNPRHKITKRGQNVTFRCDPISEHNRLYWYRQTLGQGPEFLTYFQNEAQLEKSRLLSDRFSAERPKGSFSTLEIQRTEQGDSAMYLCASSSGTSGASYNEQFFGPGTRLTVL.

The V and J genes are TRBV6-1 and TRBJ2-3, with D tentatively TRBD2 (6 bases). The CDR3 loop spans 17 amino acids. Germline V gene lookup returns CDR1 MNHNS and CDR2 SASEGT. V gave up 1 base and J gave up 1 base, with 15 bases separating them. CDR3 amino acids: CASSEVGGGARTDTQYF. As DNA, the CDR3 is TGTGCCAGCAGTGAAGTGGGTGGCGGGGCCCGCACAGATACGCAGTATTTT.